These 4 T cell receptor beta chains share one sample of origin, sequenced in a study of control samples from healthy donors and cancer patients. Sequencing used immunoSEQ multiplex PCR; TCRdb keeps in-frame clones, though not all of them. The sample table includes about 200,000 clones. Sequencing input: blood. Source of these receptors: a woman aged 25 to 39 in good health.

V gene TRBV2 combines with J gene TRBJ1-5; no clear D. V was cut by 0 bases and J by 0 bases, with 12 bases left in between. Germline V lookup: CDR1 SNHLY, CDR2 FYNNEI. This CDR3 is 17 amino acids long. The CDR3 DNA reads TGTGCCAGCAGTGAAGCGCGAGGAGCCTATAGCAATCAGCCCCAGCATTTT. Translating it yields CASSEARGAYSNQPQHF. Together with reference TRBV2 and TRBJ1-5, the CDR3 gives the full variable domain: EPEVTQTPSHQVTQMGQEVILRCVPISNHLYFYWYRQILGQKVEFLVSFYNNEISEKSEIFDDQFSVERPDGSNFTLKIRSTKLEDSAMYFCASSEARGAYSNQPQHFGDGTRLSIL.

This chain connects TRBV6-5 to TRBJ2-6; TRBD2 might be the D (7 bases). The CDR3 is 15 amino acids. Trimming shortened V by 10 bases and J by 4 bases, and 17 bases separated the two germline ends. Per the germline V gene, CDR1 is MNHEY and CDR2 is SVGAGI. In DNA, the CDR3 is TGTGCCACCACCTCATCGGGGGGCGGGGCCAACGTCCTGACTTTC. It codes for CATTSSGGGANVLTF.

The rearrangement links TRBV5-1 to TRBJ2-3, with TRBD2 matching over 12 bases. J lost 5 bases, V lost 2 bases, and 15 bases had no gene match. The germline V gene has CDR1 SGHRS and CDR2 YFSETQ. CDR3 length: 19 amino acids. For the CDR3, the DNA is TGCGCCAGCAGCTTAATTTGGGCTAGCGGGGGGGCTTCTAAAGATACGCAGTATTTT. Translation: CASSLIWASGGASKDTQYF.

The V call is TRBV24-1, the J call TRBJ1-2; the D is unclear. There are 14 residues in the CDR3. V was trimmed by 2 bases and J by 5 bases, leaving 11 bases between them. Looked up from germline, CDR1 is KGHDR and CDR2 is SFDVKD. CDR3 sequence: CATSDSGGPYGYTF. As DNA, the CDR3 is TGTGCCACCAGTGATTCAGGAGGACCATATGGCTACACCTTC.